This TCR beta chain was documented in a study of blood T cell repertoires in COVID-19. The CDR3 spans 16 residues. Data came from immunoSEQ multiplex PCR; TCRdb stores just in-frame clones and leaves some out. The sample records fewer than 350,000 clones, 65% to 90% being singletons. The V call is TRBV12-2, the J call TRBJ2-3; the D call in the table, TRBD2, was not verified against the DNA. TRBV12-2 constitutes a pseudogene. The specimen sequenced was peripheral blood. The TCR originated in a woman aged 60-75 years with active or convalescent COVID-19. The CDR3 loop is CASRLASGALTDTQYF. The CDR3 nucleotides read TGTGCAAGTCGCTTAGCTAGCGGGGCGCTCACAGATACGCAGTATTTT.